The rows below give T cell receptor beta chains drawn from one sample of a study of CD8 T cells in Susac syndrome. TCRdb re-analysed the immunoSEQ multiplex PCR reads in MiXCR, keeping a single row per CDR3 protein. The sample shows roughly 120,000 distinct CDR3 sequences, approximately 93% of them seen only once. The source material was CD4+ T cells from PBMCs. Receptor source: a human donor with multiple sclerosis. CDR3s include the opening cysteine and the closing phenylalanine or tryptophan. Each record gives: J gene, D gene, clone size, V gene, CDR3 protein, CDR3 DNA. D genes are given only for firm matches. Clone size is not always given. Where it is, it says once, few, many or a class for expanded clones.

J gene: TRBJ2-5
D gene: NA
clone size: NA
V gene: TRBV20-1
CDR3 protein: CSADTGHEETQYF
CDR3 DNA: TGCAGTGCCGACACAGGCCACGAAGAGACCCAGTACTTC

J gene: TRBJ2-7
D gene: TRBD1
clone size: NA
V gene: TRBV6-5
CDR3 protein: CASRGDRGPYEQYF
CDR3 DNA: TGTGCCAGCAGGGGAGACAGGGGTCCCTACGAGCAGTACTTC

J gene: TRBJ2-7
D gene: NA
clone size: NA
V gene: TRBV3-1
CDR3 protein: CASSNRDNADEQYF
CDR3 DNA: TGTGCCAGCAGCAACCGGGACAACGCTGACGAGCAGTACTTC

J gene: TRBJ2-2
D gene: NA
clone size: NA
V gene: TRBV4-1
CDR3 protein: CASSQDGYDTGELFF
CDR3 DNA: TGCGCCAGCAGCCAAGATGGGTACGACACCGGGGAGCTGTTTTTT

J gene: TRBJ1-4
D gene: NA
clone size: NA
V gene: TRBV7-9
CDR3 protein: CASSLGQNNEKLFF
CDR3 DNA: TGTGCCAGCAGCTTAGGGCAGAACAATGAAAAACTGTTTTTT

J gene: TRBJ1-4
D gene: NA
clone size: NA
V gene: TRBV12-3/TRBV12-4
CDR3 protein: CASRLLEKLFF
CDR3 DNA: TGTGCCAGCAGACTCCTTGAAAAACTGTTTTTT

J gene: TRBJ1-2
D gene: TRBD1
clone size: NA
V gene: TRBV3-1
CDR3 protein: CASSHPTGTGDGYTF
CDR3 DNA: TGTGCCAGCAGCCACCCCACGGGAACAGGGGATGGCTACACCTTC

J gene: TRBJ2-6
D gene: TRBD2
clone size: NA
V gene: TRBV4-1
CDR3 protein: CASSQTGTKSGANVLTF
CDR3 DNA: TGCGCCAGCAGTCAGACCGGGACTAAGTCCGGGGCCAACGTCCTGACTTTC

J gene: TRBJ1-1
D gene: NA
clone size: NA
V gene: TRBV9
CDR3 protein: CASSAQTGLNTEAFF
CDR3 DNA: TGTGCCAGCAGCGCCCAGACTGGACTGAACACTGAAGCTTTCTTT

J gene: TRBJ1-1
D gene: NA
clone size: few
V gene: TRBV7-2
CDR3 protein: CASSSAGATEAFF
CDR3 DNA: TGTGCCAGCAGCTCCGCGGGGGCCACTGAAGCTTTCTTT

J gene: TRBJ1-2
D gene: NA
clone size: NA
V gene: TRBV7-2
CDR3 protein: CASSLATGRGNYGYTF
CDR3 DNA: TGTGCCAGCAGCTTAGCGACTGGCAGGGGTAACTATGGCTACACCTTC

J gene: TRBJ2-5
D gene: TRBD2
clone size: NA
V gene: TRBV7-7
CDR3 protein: CASSLEHSGGAETQYF
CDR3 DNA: TGTGCCAGCAGCTTAGAGCACAGCGGGGGGGCAGAGACCCAGTACTTC

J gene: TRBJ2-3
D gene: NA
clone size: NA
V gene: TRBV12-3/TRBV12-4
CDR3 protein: CASSPRDTQYF
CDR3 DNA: TGTGCCAGCAGTCCAAGAGATACGCAGTATTTT

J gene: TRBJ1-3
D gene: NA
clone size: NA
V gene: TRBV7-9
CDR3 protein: CASRQNREATGNTIYF
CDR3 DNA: TGTGCCAGCAGGCAGAACAGGGAAGCCACTGGAAACACCATATATTTT

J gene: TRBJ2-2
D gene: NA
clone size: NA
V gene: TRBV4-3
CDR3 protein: CASSHNGDAGELFF
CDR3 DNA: TGCGCCAGCAGCCATAACGGGGATGCCGGGGAGCTGTTTTTT

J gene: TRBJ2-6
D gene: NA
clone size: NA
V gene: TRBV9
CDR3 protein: CASSVEGSSGANVLTF
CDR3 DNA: TGTGCCAGCAGCGTGGAGGGATCCTCTGGGGCCAACGTCCTGACTTTC

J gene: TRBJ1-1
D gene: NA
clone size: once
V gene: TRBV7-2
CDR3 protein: CASRSGQRYMNTEAFF
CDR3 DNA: TGTGCCAGCAGATCTGGACAGCGATACATGAACACTGAAGCTTTCTTT